The rows below give T cell receptor beta chains drawn from one sample of a study of T cell responses to AZD1222 COVID-19 vaccine. Generated by immunoSEQ multiplex PCR, the TCRdb table keeps only in-frame clones and is missing some. The sample records some 110,000 clones, approximately 86% being singletons. The material sequenced was peripheral blood, taken 28 days after the second dose of the MenACWY control vaccine. The receptors come from an adult who received the MenACWY meningococcal vaccine as a control. Each CDR3 is given with its conserved first and last residue. The D gene is left open where the match is weak. Size is omitted from some rows. Given values are once, few, many or a class for expanded clones.

>TRBJ2-2|-|TRBD2|TRBV13
TGTGCCAGCAGCTTACTAACTAGCGGGGACAGCACCGGGGAGCTGTTTTTT
CASSLLTSGDSTGELFF
>TRBJ1-4|-|TRBD1|TRBV19
TGTGCCAGTAACAACCCCCGGGACAGTTGGGAAAAACTGTTTTTT
CASNNPRDSWEKLFF
>TRBJ2-2|-|-|TRBV18
TGTGCCAGCTCACAGCTTCCGGGGACGGGTGCGAACACCGGGGAGCTGTTTTTT
CASSQLPGTGANTGELFF
>TRBJ1-5|-|TRBD1|TRBV7-9
TGTGCCAGCAGCTTTGTGGGACAGGGGGCTGGTCAGCCCCAGCATTTT
CASSFVGQGAGQPQHF
>TRBJ2-7|-|TRBD2|TRBV5-4
TGTGCCAGCAGCTTGATCGGCGGGGGTAATGACGAGCAGTACTTC
CASSLIGGGNDEQYF
>TRBJ1-2|-|TRBD1|TRBV6-5
TGTGCCAGCAGTTACCGGGGACAGGGGATCTATGGCTACACCTTC
CASSYRGQGIYGYTF
>TRBJ2-2|-|-|TRBV5-1
TGCGCCAGCAGCTTAGACACACAGAACACCGGGGAGCTGTTTTTT
CASSLDTQNTGELFF
>TRBJ2-1|-|TRBD2|TRBV25-1
TGTGCCAGCAGTGAGATAGCCGGGACTAGTCCTCGCAATGAGCAGTTCTTC
CASSEIAGTSPRNEQFF
>TRBJ1-1|-|TRBD1|TRBV2
TGTGCCAGCAGTGAACTGGACAGGGGACTTGAAGCTTTCTTT
CASSELDRGLEAFF
>TRBJ2-2|-|-|TRBV5-1
TGCGCCAGCAGCCGGGACGGCGAAAGGGTGACCGGGGAGCTGTTTTTT
CASSRDGERVTGELFF
>TRBJ2-3|-|-|TRBV7-8
TGTGCCAGCAGCTTAGCGCTTACGAGGGACCCTGTGATAGATACGCAGTATTTT
CASSLALTRDPVIDTQYF
>TRBJ2-7|-|-|TRBV28
TGTGCCAGCAGTTTCGGAGGGGAAGGGTCCTACGAGCAGTACTTC
CASSFGGEGSYEQYF
>TRBJ1-6|-|TRBD1|TRBV6-5
TGTGCCAGCAGACAGACAGGGGAGGGTCCACCCCTCCACTTT
CASRQTGEGPPLHF
>TRBJ1-1|once|-|TRBV18
TGTGCCAGCTCACCACAGACGGGGAACACTGAAGCTTTCTTT
CASSPQTGNTEAFF
>TRBJ1-1|-|TRBD1|TRBV10-3
TGTGCCATCAGTCCGGACAGGGAAGTCACTGAAGCTTTCTTT
CAISPDREVTEAFF
>TRBJ2-5|-|-|TRBV2
TGTGCCAGCAAGACGGGAGAGACCCAGTACTTC
CASKTGETQYF
>TRBJ2-2|-|TRBD2|TRBV11-1
TGTGCCAGCAGCTTACGGGGGGGAGACACCGGGGAGCTGTTTTTT
CASSLRGGDTGELFF
>TRBJ2-1|-|-|TRBV20-1
TGCAGTGCCCAGAACAATGAGCAGTTCTTC
CSAQNNEQFF
>TRBJ1-5|-|TRBD1|TRBV5-6
TGTGCCAGCAGCCACCGGGGAGGGGGCGTCTATCAGCCCCAGCATTTT
CASSHRGGGVYQPQHF
>TRBJ1-5|-|-|TRBV19
TGTGCCAGTAGGGGTCTAGAGCGCAATCAGCCCCAGCATTTT
CASRGLERNQPQHF
>TRBJ1-1|-|TRBD1|TRBV7-2
TGTGCCAGCAGCTTAGTTCCAGGGGGCTTAGTAAAGGACACTGAAGCTTTCTTT
CASSLVPGGLVKDTEAFF
>TRBJ1-4|-|-|TRBV4-1
TGCGCCAGCAGCCAGGGGGCTAATGAAAAACTGTTTTTT
CASSQGANEKLFF
>TRBJ1-1|-|TRBD1|TRBV6-4
TGTGCCAGGAGGGACAGGGTGAACACTGAAGCTTTCTTT
CARRDRVNTEAFF
>TRBJ1-2|-|-|TRBV5-1
TGCGCCAGCAGCCCTCGGGCAGGGACAAATTATGGCTACACCTTC
CASSPRAGTNYGYTF
>TRBJ2-5|-|TRBD1|TRBV7-8
TGTGCCAGCAGCCGAGGGACAGGCGGAGAGACCCAGTACTTC
CASSRGTGGETQYF
>TRBJ1-6|-|-|TRBV2
TGTGCCAGCAGTGATATAGGGCCCGGTTCACCCCTCCACTTT
CASSDIGPGSPLHF
>TRBJ1-5|-|-|TRBV19
TGTGCCAGTAGTATTTTACTTAATCAGCCCCAGCATTTT
CASSILLNQPQHF
>TRBJ2-2|many|TRBD1|TRBV28
TGTGCCAGCAGTTGGGGACAGGTGAACACCGGGGAGCTGTTTTTT
CASSWGQVNTGELFF
>TRBJ1-4|-|TRBD1|TRBV9
TGTGCCAGCAGCGCAGGACAGGGGGTAGGGAATGAAAAACTGTTTTTT
CASSAGQGVGNEKLFF
>TRBJ1-5|few|-|TRBV21-1
TGTGCCAGCAGCAAGGGAAGGGGAGGAAGTCAGCCCCAGCATTTT
CASSKGRGGSQPQHF
>TRBJ1-5|-|-|TRBV7-9
TGTGCCAGCAGCTTAGATCAGGCTCAGCCCCAGCATTTT
CASSLDQAQPQHF
>TRBJ1-1|-|-|TRBV13
TGTGCCAGCAAGGGCAGTGTAGCTTTCTTT
CASKGSVAFF
>TRBJ2-2|-|-|TRBV18
TGTGCCAGCTCACCCCCGGCCGGGACTGGCACCGGGGAGCTGTTTTTT
CASSPPAGTGTGELFF
>TRBJ2-1|-|-|TRBV28
TGTGCCAGCAGTACCGGACAGTTGTACAATGAGCAGTTCTTC
CASSTGQLYNEQFF